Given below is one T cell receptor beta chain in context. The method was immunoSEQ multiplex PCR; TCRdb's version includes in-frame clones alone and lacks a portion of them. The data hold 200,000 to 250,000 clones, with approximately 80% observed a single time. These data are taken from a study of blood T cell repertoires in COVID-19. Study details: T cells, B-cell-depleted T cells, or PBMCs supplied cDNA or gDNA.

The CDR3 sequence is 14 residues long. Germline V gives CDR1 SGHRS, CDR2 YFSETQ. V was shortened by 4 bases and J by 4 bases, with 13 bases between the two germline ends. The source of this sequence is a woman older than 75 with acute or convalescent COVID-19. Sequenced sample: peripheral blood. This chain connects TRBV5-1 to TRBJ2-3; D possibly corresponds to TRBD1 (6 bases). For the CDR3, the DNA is TGCGCCAGCAGCCCGGAAGGGGGTTCAGATACGCAGTATTTT. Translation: CASSPEGGSDTQYF.